These 4 T cell receptor beta chains were sequenced from one sample in a study of CD4 T cells in relation to SARS-CoV-2 and coronaviruses (dated by TCRdb to the early 2020s). These receptors' targets are unknown. The library was built by means of the immunoSEQ multiplex PCR assay. Not all clones reach the TCRdb copy of this immuneACCESS table, which keeps in-frame sequences only. Checked studies attribute under half of the gap to unresolved V genes and leave the rest unexplained. The table for this sample lists some 30,000 clones; around 76% of them were counted only once. The biggest ten clones account for nearly 3.5% of the sample. The source material was memory CD4+ T cells from PBMCs, cultured in vitro. According to the study, the label for this sample's cell subset or site signals: memory (non-naive) CD4+ T cells. These TCRs come from an adult with COVID-19.

The V call is TRBV7-2, the J call TRBJ2-3; no clear D gene. CDR1 and CDR2 from the germline V gene are SGHTA and FQGNSA. Trimming stripped 1 base from V and 1 base from J, with 6 bases between. The CDR3 contains 14 residues. The CDR3 DNA reads TGTGCCAGCAGCTTAGGGATCGGCACAGATACGCAGTATTTT. Translation gives CASSLGIGTDTQYF.

The chain couples TRBV30 to TRBJ2-1, with 13 bases identical to TRBD2. The CDR3 has 16 residues. V trimming: 4 bases; J trimming: 0 bases; junction bases outside the gene matches: 3. The V gene's germline CDR1 is GTSNPN and CDR2 SVGIG (reference sequence). The CDR3 DNA reads TGTGCCTGGACCCGGACTAGCGGGAGCTCCTACAATGAGCAGTTCTTC. It specifies CAWTRTSGSSYNEQFF. The full variable domain, completed using reference TRBV30 and TRBJ2-1, is SQTIHQWPATLVQPVGSPLSLECTVEGTSNPNLYWYRQAAGRGLQLLFYSVGIGQISSEVPQNLSASRPQDRQFILSSKKLLLSDSGFYLCAWTRTSGSSYNEQFFGPGTRLTVL.

The chain links TRBV25-1 to TRBJ2-1; a possible D gene is TRBD2 (6 bases). The germline V gene has CDR1 MGHDK and CDR2 SYGVNS. The V gene lost 4 bases and the J gene lost 4 bases, with 20 bases spanning the gap. The CDR3 contains 17 residues. The CDR3 loop reads CASSGLTPGLGYNEQFF. The CDR3 DNA reads TGTGCCAGCAGTGGCCTTACGCCGGGACTCGGGTACAATGAGCAGTTCTTC. Looking up the rest from reference TRBV25-1 and TRBJ2-1 gives the full variable domain: EADIYQTPRYLVIGTGKKITLECSQTMGHDKMYWYQQDPGMELHLIHYSYGVNSTEKGDLSSESTVSRIRTEHFPLTLESARPSHTSQYLCASSGLTPGLGYNEQFFGPGTRLTVL.

The rearrangement joins TRBV10-3 to TRBJ1-2; D is possibly TRBD1 (6 bases). V gave up 8 bases and J gave up 5 bases, with 12 bases separating them. CDR1 is ENHRY, CDR2 SYGVKD, per germline. The CDR3 totals 12 residues. CDR3 in DNA: TGTGCCATCTCATCGGGACAATATGGCTACACCTTC. Protein product: CAISSGQYGYTF.